A selection of T cell receptor beta chains follows, all from one sample in a study of T cell responses to AZD1222 COVID-19 vaccine. Method: immunoSEQ multiplex PCR; TCRdb's copy keeps in-frame clones and lacks some. The sample yields 130,000 to 150,000 clones, 86% seen once. The sample in question was peripheral blood, obtained 28 days after the second AZD1222 dose. The receptors come from an adult who received the AZD1222 COVID-19 vaccine. Both conserved end residues are trimmed from each CDR3. Rows give clone size only sometimes, using once, few, many, or a class for an expanded clone.

V gene: TRBV10-3
clone size: once
CDR3 protein: AISGGGPPRHEQY

V gene: TRBV18
clone size: few
CDR3 protein: ASSPQGRNEKLF

V gene: TRBV9
clone size: .
CDR3 protein: ASSVGTVNTEAF

V gene: TRBV7-9
clone size: once
CDR3 protein: ASSLDVGKQF

V gene: TRBV5-1
clone size: once
CDR3 protein: ASSGRAAGANEKLF

V gene: TRBV4-2
clone size: .
CDR3 protein: ASSQVGTLTDTQY

V gene: TRBV6-1
clone size: once
CDR3 protein: ASSEALGPNTEAF

V gene: TRBV9
clone size: .
CDR3 protein: ASSVLDRHNSPLH

V gene: TRBV5-1
clone size: once
CDR3 protein: ASSRGPRETQY

V gene: TRBV12-5
clone size: few
CDR3 protein: ASGENTEAF

V gene: TRBV15
clone size: .
CDR3 protein: ATSRDRQGGGEKLF

V gene: TRBV12-3/TRBV12-4
clone size: .
CDR3 protein: ASTAVGYEQY

V gene: TRBV6-5
clone size: .
CDR3 protein: ASSYSYGLEAF

V gene: TRBV11-2
clone size: .
CDR3 protein: ASSFWGSTDAF

V gene: TRBV19
clone size: .
CDR3 protein: ASSRPRGGVNYGYT